A selection of T cell receptor beta chains follows, all from one sample in a study of T-cell reconstitution after alpha-beta-depleted transplantation in children. In TCRdb, the PCR reads were re-called with MiXCR into one record per CDR3 protein. The profile covers about 460,000 distinct CDR3 sequences, with roughly a tenth appearing a single time and roughly 2% taken by the ten largest. The material sequenced was PBMCs, taken before TCRalphabeta/CD19-depleted stem cell transplant. The receptor source for this set is a child aged 2-15 years with inherited bone marrow failure, due to receive a stem cell transplant. Each CDR3 is given with its conserved first and last residue. D genes are given only for firm matches. Some rows have no size entry. The others give once, few or many, or a class for an expanded clone.

size	D	J	V	CDR3	DNA
many	TRBD2	TRBJ2-2	TRBV10-3	CAIRLAANTGELFF	TGTGCCATCAGGCTAGCGGCGAACACCGGGGAGCTGTTTTTT
many	.	TRBJ2-3	TRBV6-5	CASGQADTQYF	TGTGCCAGCGGCCAGGCAGATACGCAGTATTTT
many	TRBD1	TRBJ2-6	TRBV11-1	CALLRGQGNSGANVLTF	TGTGCCCTCCTAAGAGGACAGGGGAATTCTGGGGCCAACGTCCTGACTTTC
many	.	TRBJ2-1	TRBV20-1	CSARSDSTFSYNEQFF	TGCAGTGCTAGATCGGACTCTACCTTTTCCTACAATGAGCAGTTCTTC
many	TRBD1	TRBJ2-7	TRBV29-1	CSVWDRGNEQYF	TGCAGCGTTTGGGACAGGGGTAACGAGCAGTACTTC
many	.	TRBJ2-4	TRBV7-2	CASSQRWAGRNIQYF	TGTGCCAGCAGCCAACGATGGGCGGGACGAAACATTCAGTACTTC
few	TRBD1	TRBJ1-2	TRBV4-2	CASRHGTGEHYGYTF	TGTGCCAGCAGACACGGGACAGGGGAACACTATGGCTACACCTTC
.	.	TRBJ2-7	TRBV6-1	CASSDTLRGIGYEQYF	TGTGCCAGCAGTGACACCTTAAGGGGGATTGGCTACGAGCAGTACTTC
many	.	TRBJ2-1	TRBV7-2	CASSLGDISVEQFF	TGTGCCAGCAGCTTAGGGGACATCTCTGTTGAGCAGTTCTTC
once	.	TRBJ2-3	TRBV5-4	CASSLGDRGNTDTQYF	TGTGCCAGCAGCTTGGGAGATCGGGGGAACACAGATACGCAGTATTTT
.	.	TRBJ1-1	TRBV4-3	CASSQDLGTSGLGSNTEAFF	TGCGCCAGCAGCCAAGATCTTGGGACGTCGGGATTGGGGAGTAACACTGAAGCTTTCTTT
many	.	TRBJ2-1	TRBV18	CASSPLLAGEDNNEQFF	TGTGCCAGCTCACCACTCCTCGCAGGGGAGGACAACAATGAGCAGTTCTTC
.	.	TRBJ1-1	TRBV27	CASSPTEMNTEAFF	TGTGCCAGCAGTCCCACAGAGATGAACACTGAAGCTTTCTTT
many	.	TRBJ2-7	TRBV2	CASSEALEQYF	TGTGCCAGCAGTGAAGCACTCGAGCAGTACTTC
many	TRBD2	TRBJ2-7	TRBV20-1	CSASRLAGAYEQYF	TGCAGTGCTAGCAGGCTAGCGGGAGCCTACGAGCAGTACTTC
many	.	TRBJ2-3	TRBV2	CASSGDGDTQYF	TGTGCCAGCAGTGGGGACGGAGATACGCAGTATTTT
many	.	TRBJ1-2	TRBV7-2	CASSKTGLGTF	TGTGCCAGCAGCAAAACAGGCCTCGGCACCTTC
many	.	TRBJ1-2	TRBV20-1	CSAPQSGIGYTF	TGCAGTGCTCCACAGTCAGGAATTGGCTACACCTTC
few	.	TRBJ2-2	TRBV5-5	CASTSTWNTGELFF	TGTGCCAGCACCTCTACTTGGAACACCGGGGAGCTGTTTTTT
many	TRBD1	TRBJ2-5	TRBV20-1	CSARQVQGWETQYF	TGCAGTGCTAGACAAGTACAGGGGTGGGAGACCCAGTACTTC
many	.	TRBJ2-7	TRBV7-8	CASSPPSGRADSYEQYF	TGTGCCAGCAGCCCACCGTCTGGGCGGGCAGACTCCTACGAGCAGTACTTC
many	.	TRBJ2-2	TRBV12-3/TRBV12-4	CASSLAPPHGELFF	TGTGCCAGCAGTTTAGCGCCCCCCCACGGGGAGCTGTTTTTT
many	TRBD1	TRBJ1-2	TRBV15	CATSRDSGQLFYGYTF	TGTGCCACCAGCAGAGATTCGGGACAGCTATTCTATGGCTACACCTTC
.	TRBD2	TRBJ2-1	TRBV20-1	CSAPRTSAVDEQFF	TGCAGTGCTCCCCGGACTAGCGCTGTCGATGAGCAGTTCTTC
many	TRBD2	TRBJ2-7	TRBV18	CASSPGPGLTYEQYF	TGTGCCAGCTCCCCAGGCCCGGGACTAACCTACGAGCAGTACTTC
many	.	TRBJ2-7	TRBV6-1	CASSEYRGASYEQYF	TGTGCCAGCAGTGAGTACCGGGGGGCCTCCTACGAGCAGTACTTC
many	.	TRBJ2-7	TRBV11-2	CASSLGPQAPGYEQYF	TGTGCCAGCAGCCTGGGGCCCCAGGCTCCAGGCTACGAGCAGTACTTC
many	.	TRBJ2-1	TRBV4-2	CASSQGVIANEQFF	TGTGCCAGCAGCCAAGGCGTTATTGCGAATGAGCAGTTCTTC
.	.	TRBJ1-5	TRBV19	CASSIPPATNQPQHF	TGTGCCAGTAGTATCCCTCCAGCCACCAATCAGCCCCAGCATTTT
few	.	TRBJ2-7	TRBV19	CASSIKWAGPSYEQYF	TGTGCCAGTAGTATAAAGTGGGCCGGACCCTCCTACGAGCAGTACTTC
many	TRBD1	TRBJ1-1	TRBV30	CAWNTPTGANTEAFF	TGTGCCTGGAACACTCCAACAGGGGCGAACACTGAAGCTTTCTTT
.	.	TRBJ2-1	TRBV30	CAWSVGGFNEQFF	TGTGCCTGGAGTGTAGGAGGCTTCAATGAGCAGTTCTTC
many	.	TRBJ2-4	TRBV7-9	CASSSSSVHFQNIQYF	TGTGCCAGCAGCTCTTCTAGCGTTCACTTCCAAAACATTCAGTACTTC
many	.	TRBJ2-7	TRBV7-2	CASSLGLVLGHLYEQYF	TGTGCCAGCAGCTTGGGTTTAGTATTGGGACACCTCTACGAGCAGTACTTC
.	TRBD2	TRBJ2-7	TRBV5-1	CASSKGLADYEQYF	TGCGCCAGCAGCAAGGGACTAGCGGACTACGAGCAGTACTTC
many	.	TRBJ2-5	TRBV5-1	CASSLYPSQETQYF	TGCGCCAGCAGCTTATACCCTTCTCAAGAGACCCAGTACTTC
many	.	TRBJ2-2	TRBV6-2/TRBV6-3	CASSQLRTSGELFF	TGTGCCAGCAGTCAACTACGTACCTCCGGGGAGCTGTTTTTT
many	TRBD2	TRBJ2-7	TRBV12-3/TRBV12-4	CASSLEGLAEYEQYF	TGTGCCAGCAGTTTAGAGGGACTAGCAGAATACGAGCAGTACTTC
.	TRBD1	TRBJ1-4	TRBV12-3/TRBV12-4	CASSPRGLDENLFF	TGTGCCAGCAGTCCCAGGGGGCTAGATGAAAACCTGTTTTTT
many	.	TRBJ2-5	TRBV20-1	CSAPGTQYF	TGCAGTGCTCCTGGGACCCAGTACTTC
many	.	TRBJ2-7	TRBV20-1	CSATPNRENEQYF	TGCAGTGCGACCCCAAACAGGGAGAACGAGCAGTACTTC
many	TRBD2	TRBJ2-7	TRBV20-1	CSGQLAASYEQYF	TGCAGTGGACAGCTAGCGGCCTCCTACGAGCAGTACTTC